These 29 T cell receptor beta chains originate from one sample sequenced in a study of PD-1 blockade in classical Hodgkin lymphoma. Profiled with immunoSEQ multiplex PCR; TCRdb holds only in-frame clones, not every one. The sample lists 10,000 to 15,000 clones; roughly 78% were seen once. Each of the patients experienced relapse following autologous stem cell transplantation, and their brentuximab vedotin exposure differed. The starting material was peripheral blood mononuclear cells (PBMCs), obtained at baseline. The source is a human donor with classical Hodgkin lymphoma.

This rearrangement joins TRBV5-5 to TRBJ2-7; the match to TRBD1 covers 7 bases. CDR3 size: 16 residues. J was trimmed by 3 bases and V by 7 bases; bases with no gene match: 16. The germline CDR1 and CDR2 sequences are SGHKS and YYEKEE (reference sequence). CDR3 nucleotides: TGTGCCAGCTACAGTCACAGGGGAGAATTAGTCTACGAGCAGTACTTC. Translating it yields CASYSHRGELVYEQYF.

This clone was detected only a few times. The V and J genes are TRBV19 and TRBJ1-4; D not resolved. The CDR3 runs 15 residues. The germline V gene has CDR1 LNHDA and CDR2 SQIVND (reference sequence). Trimming left V 7 bases short and J 12 bases short, with 24 bases between. The CDR3 DNA reads TGTGCCAGTAAATGGGCATCCTTCGGGTATGAGGAACTGTTTTTT. This encodes CASKWASFGYEELFF.

The chain recombines TRBV7-2 with TRBJ2-7, with 13 bases fitting TRBD2. CDR1 and CDR2 (germline): SGHTA, FQGNSA. V gave up 5 bases and J gave up 3 bases; unmatched junction bases: 4. This CDR3 contains 15 residues. CDR3 sequence: CASSVGLAGIYEQYF. The CDR3 DNA is TGTGCCAGCAGCGTGGGACTAGCGGGAATCTACGAGCAGTACTTC.

The chain has TRBV2 and TRBJ1-1; no reliable D call. Trimming removed 6 bases at V and 2 bases at J, with 7 bases between. This CDR3 region has 12 residues. Germline V CDR1 and CDR2: SNHLY, FYNNEI. In DNA, the CDR3 is TGTGCCAGCAGAGGAGTTAACACTGAAGCTTTCTTT. It encodes CASRGVNTEAFF. The full variable domain, rest sourced from reference TRBV2 and TRBJ1-1, is EPEVTQTPSHQVTQMGQEVILRCVPISNHLYFYWYRQILGQKVEFLVSFYNNEISEKSEIFDDQFSVERPDGSNFTLKIRSTKLEDSAMYFCASRGVNTEAFFGQGTRLTVV.

This rearrangement joins TRBV5-1 to TRBJ2-5; TRBD1 matches 9 bases. Germline loops: CDR1 SGHRS, CDR2 YFSETQ. V lost 0 bases to trimming and J lost 3 bases; unmatched junction nucleotides: 6. This CDR3 is 16 amino acids long. CDR3 residues: CASSLGPGQGKETQYF. The CDR3 region has the DNA TGCGCCAGCAGCTTGGGGCCGGGACAGGGCAAAGAGACCCAGTACTTC.

The chain is built from TRBV5-4 and TRBJ2-7, with D perhaps TRBD1 or TRBD2 (5 bases each). Germline V CDR1 and CDR2: SGHNT, YYREEE (reference sequence). With 4 bases removed from V and 4 bases from J, the gap between germline ends came to 12 bases. The CDR3 has 13 residues. The CDR3 reads CASSRGPAYEQYF. The CDR3 DNA follows: TGTGCCAGCAGCCGGGGCCCAGCTTACGAGCAGTACTTC.

This clone was counted only a few times. A far larger clone is off by one base, so a read error is likely. Within the sample, other DNA sequences also encode this same CDR3. The chain employs TRBV11-2 and TRBJ1-3, with D unresolved. CDR1 is SGHAT, CDR2 FQNNGV, per germline. The CDR3 runs to 14 residues. With 5 bases removed from V and 8 bases from J, the gap between germline ends came to 16 bases. CDR3 DNA: TGTGCCAGCAGCCAAGACTGGGTCCTTGACACCATATATTTT. Translation gives CASSQDWVLDTIYF.

As for this clone: This likely traces to a read error, being one base from a far larger clone. V and J are TRBV5-4 and TRBJ2-1; D remains unclear. The V gene lost 5 bases and the J gene lost 8 bases, with 8 bases spanning the gap. CDR1 and CDR2 from the germline V gene are SGHNT and YYREEE (reference sequence). The CDR3 runs 11 residues. DNA of the CDR3: TGTGCCAGCAGTCCTGGGGATGAGCAGTTCTTC. Encoded protein: CASSPGDEQFF.

The CDR3 spells CASSPGQNSPLHF. In nucleotides, the CDR3 is TGCGCCAGCAGCCCGGGACAGAATTCACCCCTCCACTTT. The V gene is TRBV5-1, the J gene TRBJ1-6; TRBD1 aligns across 7 bases. Trimming took 4 bases from V and 7 from J; bases not matched to a gene: 2. CDR1 and CDR2 from the germline V gene are SGHRS and YFSETQ. The CDR3 has 13 residues. Looking up the rest from reference TRBV5-1 and TRBJ1-6 gives the full variable domain: KAGVTQTPRYLIKTRGQQVTLSCSPISGHRSVSWYQQTPGQGLQFLFEYFSETQRNKGNFPGRFSGRQFSNSRSEMNVSTLELGDSALYLCASSPGQNSPLHFGNGTRLTVT.

This clone appeared a few times. The chain links TRBV6-5 to TRBJ2-1; the match to TRBD2 covers 7 bases. Trimming at V came to 3 bases and at J to 9 bases, leaving 11 bases not matched to a gene. This CDR3 contains 15 residues. The germline V gene has CDR1 MNHEY and CDR2 SVGAGI. CDR3 in DNA: TGTGCCAGCAGTTATTCACTGACTAGCTCCGGTGAGCAGTTCTTC. As protein: CASSYSLTSSGEQFF.

J is TRBJ1-3 and V is TRBV28; D call uncertain. V lost 3 bases and J 4 bases, leaving 13 bases between the germline ends. This CDR3 region has 15 residues. The germline gives CDR1 MDHEN, CDR2 SYDVKM. The CDR3 coding sequence is TGTGCCAGCAGTTTGGTCGTTCCTTCGGGAAACACCATATATTTT. This sequence encodes CASSLVVPSGNTIYF.

V usage is TRBV27 and J usage is TRBJ2-6; 11 positions agree with TRBD1. The ends lost 5 bases at V and 2 bases at J; junction bases unmatched: 14. The CDR3 consists of 20 residues. Per germline, CDR1 MNHEY and CDR2 SMNVEV (reference sequence). CDR3 in amino acids: CASSAHFLGQGAPGANVLTF. CDR3 bases: TGTGCCAGCAGTGCCCATTTCCTAGGACAGGGGGCGCCTGGGGCCAACGTCCTGACTTTC.

This clone has a handful of counts. The V and J genes are TRBV11-1 and TRBJ2-7, with 8 bases that match TRBD1. The CDR3 loop spans 14 amino acids. Losses at the gene ends were 3 bases for V and 5 bases for J; bases not matched to a gene: 6. Per germline, CDR1 SGHAT and CDR2 FQDESV (reference sequence). The CDR3 DNA sequence: TGTGCCAGCAGCTTGCAGGGGGCCATTGACGAGCAGTACTTC. This codes for CASSLQGAIDEQYF.

The rearrangement links TRBV10-3 to TRBJ1-1, with 8 nucleotides matching TRBD1. J gave up 4 bases and V 6 bases, and 4 bases lay outside the gene matches. CDR1 is ENHRY and CDR2 is SYGVKD in the germline V gene. There are 13 residues in the CDR3. For the CDR3, the DNA is TGTGCCATCAGGATAGACAGGGGCACTGAAGCTTTCTTT. It is translated as CAIRIDRGTEAFF.

V usage is TRBV5-1 and J usage is TRBJ2-2; D remains ambiguous. From germline, CDR1 is SGHRS and CDR2 YFSETQ. V was clipped by 4 bases and J by 1 base, with 8 bases between them. CDR3 length equals 14 residues. CDR3 coding DNA: TGCGCCAGCAGCCCGGACGGGAACACCGGGGAGCTGTTTTTT. Protein: CASSPDGNTGELFF.

This clone showed up just a few times. The rearrangement links TRBV18 to TRBJ1-1; D possibly corresponds to TRBD1 (5 bases). V lost 6 bases and J lost 7, with 15 bases in between. The CDR3 totals 13 residues. Germline lookup yields CDR1 KGHSH and CDR2 LQKENI. This CDR3 is CASSQRGQFEAFF. DNA of the CDR3: TGTGCCAGCTCTCAGCGGGGCCAATTTGAAGCTTTCTTT.

V usage is TRBV5-4 and J usage is TRBJ2-6; D not certain. Trimming cost V 2 bases and J 0 bases, with 12 bases left between them. The CDR3 totals 17 residues. CDR1 and CDR2 from the germline V gene are SGHNT and YYREEE (reference sequence). The CDR3 DNA reads as TGTGCCAGCAGCTTTGGATTGTATTACTCTGGGGCCAACGTCCTGACTTTC. It yields the protein CASSFGLYYSGANVLTF.

The chain's CDR3 is CSVEVGGFGNEQFF. The CDR3 DNA is TGCAGCGTTGAAGTGGGGGGATTCGGCAATGAGCAGTTCTTC. V is TRBV29-1 and J is TRBJ2-1, with D perhaps TRBD2 (6 bases). This CDR3 spans 14 amino acids. Germline V gives CDR1 SQVTM, CDR2 ANQGSEA. Trimming pared 1 base from V and 6 bases from J, leaving 13 bases between.

J is TRBJ2-3 and V is TRBV27; TRBD1 might be the D (5 bases). The CDR3 has 14 residues. Trimming took off 2 bases at V and 0 bases at J, with 6 bases between the two ends. CDR1 is MNHEY, CDR2 SMNVEV, per germline (reference sequence). CDR3: CASSLGASTDTQYF. The CDR3 nucleotides read TGTGCCAGCAGTTTAGGGGCTAGCACAGATACGCAGTATTTT.

This clone was observed a handful of times. V usage is TRBV7-9 and J usage is TRBJ1-2; D is unresolved. The CDR3 runs 14 residues. Germline loops: CDR1 SEHNR, CDR2 FQNEAQ (reference sequence). The V gene lost 5 bases and the J gene lost 4 bases, with 14 bases spanning the gap. Here the CDR3 reads CASSPPGYGYGYTF. DNA of the CDR3: TGTGCCAGCAGCCCCCCCGGATATGGCTATGGCTACACCTTC. Full variable domain (outside the CDR3, taken from reference TRBV7-9 and TRBJ1-2): DTGVSQNPRHKITKRGQNVTFRCDPISEHNRLYWYRQTLGQGPEFLTYFQNEAQLEKSRLLSDRFSAERPKGSFSTLEIQRTEQGDSAMYLCASSPPGYGYGYTFGSGTRLTVV.

The chain joins TRBV6-5 to TRBJ2-3, with 8 bases lining up with TRBD2. V dropped 5 bases and J dropped 6; count of bases not matched to a gene: 7. Germline loops: CDR1 MNHEY, CDR2 SVGAGI. CDR3 length equals 14 residues. This chain's CDR3 is CASSPGTRADTQYF. The CDR3 DNA reads as TGTGCCAGCAGTCCCGGGACTAGAGCCGATACGCAGTATTTT.

This chain connects TRBV11-2 to TRBJ2-5; 10 bases map to TRBD1. V shed 5 bases, J shed 1 base, and the junction held 4 bases outside the gene matches. The germline CDR1 and CDR2 sequences are SGHAT and FQNNGV. This CDR3 comprises 15 residues. CDR3 in DNA: TGTGCCAGCAGCCGACAGGGGGCTAGCCAAGAGACCCAGTACTTC. Encoded protein: CASSRQGASQETQYF.

The chain recombines TRBV21-1 with TRBJ2-7; the table's D call of TRBD1 was not tested on the DNA. TRBV21-1 is shown as a pseudogene. The CDR3 runs to 16 residues. The CDR3 region is CASSKSRKQGRIEQYF. The CDR3 nucleotides read TGTGCCAGCAGCAAAAGCAGGAAACAGGGCAGGATCGAGCAGTACTTC.

This sequence joins TRBV27 and TRBJ2-7, with D perhaps TRBD1 (5 bases). Germline CDR1 and CDR2: MNHEY and SMNVEV (reference sequence). V lost 2 bases and J 3 bases, leaving 14 bases between the germline ends. This CDR3 spans 15 amino acids. This CDR3 is CASSLRTNTIYEQYF. The CDR3 DNA follows: TGTGCCAGCAGTTTAAGGACAAACACCATCTACGAGCAGTACTTC.

There are a few counts of this clone. The chain has TRBV18 and TRBJ1-5; D perhaps matches TRBD1 (5 bases). The CDR3 is made up of 16 amino acids. Germline assignment: CDR1 KGHSH and CDR2 LQKENI. Trimming removed 1 base from V and 4 bases from J, with 14 bases in between. The CDR3 sequence is CASSPQRQKVNQPQHF. The CDR3 DNA follows: TGTGCCAGCTCACCACAACGACAGAAGGTAAATCAGCCCCAGCATTTT.

V usage is TRBV18 and J usage is TRBJ1-2; a possible D gene is TRBD1 (5 bases). The CDR3 is made up of 14 amino acids. Looked up from germline, CDR1 is KGHSH and CDR2 is LQKENI. Trimming took off 3 bases at V and 5 bases at J, with 13 bases between the two ends. CDR3: CASSPSGFGYGYTF. The CDR3 region has the DNA TGTGCCAGCTCACCGTCAGGGTTTGGTTATGGCTACACCTTC.

This chain uses TRBV5-5 with TRBJ1-1, with D uncertain. Per the germline V gene, CDR1 is SGHKS and CDR2 is YYEKEE (reference sequence). Trimming took off 1 base at V and 11 bases at J, with 12 bases between the two ends. This CDR3 has 12 amino acids. CDR3 nucleotides: TGTGCCAGCAGCTTGAACACGCGCAGTGCTTTCTTT. Protein: CASSLNTRSAFF.

V usage is TRBV18 and J usage is TRBJ1-2; 10 bases fit TRBD1. The length of the CDR3 is 14 residues. V was clipped by 3 bases and J by 7 bases; unmatched bases: 5. CDR1 and CDR2 from the germline V gene are KGHSH and LQKENI. CDR3 in DNA: TGTGCCAGCTCACCTCGACAGGGGGCGCCTGGCTACACCTTC. Amino acid sequence: CASSPRQGAPGYTF.

The rearrangement joins TRBV5-1 to TRBJ1-6; D gene uncertain. The CDR3 loop spans 17 amino acids. Germline CDR1 SGHRS, CDR2 YFSETQ. Trimming stripped 4 bases from V and 0 bases from J, with 14 bases between. CDR3 coding DNA: TGCGCCAGCAGCCAGATGGGTCCGACCTCCTATAATTCACCCCTCCACTTT. Its translation is CASSQMGPTSYNSPLHF.